These T cell receptor beta chains were read from a single sample in a study of CD8 T cells in ankylosing spondylitis. MiXCR, applied by TCRdb to the 5' RACE reads, yields one record per CDR3 protein. This sample carries around 330,000 distinct CDR3 sequences, around a tenth of them seen once, and the ten largest clones take 9.1%. The sample taken for sequencing was blood, either unsorted or a sorted T cell fraction (not recorded which). The receptors here all came from a female donor with ankylosing spondylitis or in good health (not recorded which). CDR3s include the opening cysteine and the closing phenylalanine or tryptophan. A D gene is named only where the DNA matches it firmly. Some rows mark clone size as missing; the rest say once, few, many or name a class of expanded clone.

V gene: TRBV5-6; clone size: many; J gene: TRBJ1-1; D gene: TRBD1; CDR3 DNA: TGTGCCAGCAGCTTGGGGGGAGGGACAGGGGTATGGAGCACTGAAGCTTTCTTT; CDR3 protein: CASSLGGGTGVWSTEAFF
V gene: TRBV5-1; clone size: many; J gene: TRBJ2-7; D gene: NA; CDR3 DNA: TGCGCCAGTCACTCTCAGGGTAGCTCCTACGAGCAGTACTTC; CDR3 protein: CASHSQGSSYEQYF
V gene: TRBV18; clone size: NA; J gene: TRBJ2-5; D gene: TRBD1; CDR3 DNA: TGTGCCAGCTCACCTGGGACAGCCGAAGAGACCCAGTACTTC; CDR3 protein: CASSPGTAEETQYF
V gene: TRBV10-3; clone size: many; J gene: TRBJ2-6; D gene: NA; CDR3 DNA: TGTGCCATCAGTGAGGACTCTGGGGCCAACGTCCTGACTTTC; CDR3 protein: CAISEDSGANVLTF
V gene: TRBV25-1; clone size: many; J gene: TRBJ2-7; D gene: NA; CDR3 DNA: TGTGCCAGCAGTGAAACTGGGACAATCTCCGAGCAGTACTTC; CDR3 protein: CASSETGTISEQYF
V gene: TRBV27; clone size: many; J gene: TRBJ2-1; D gene: TRBD2; CDR3 DNA: TGTGCCAGCAGTTCAACGGGACTAGCGGGTTCCTTTGAGCAGTTCTTC; CDR3 protein: CASSSTGLAGSFEQFF
V gene: TRBV6-1; clone size: NA; J gene: TRBJ2-7; D gene: TRBD2; CDR3 DNA: TGTGCCAGCAGTGAAGCTGGGCGGGAGTGGTACGAGCAGTACTTC; CDR3 protein: CASSEAGREWYEQYF
V gene: TRBV21-1; clone size: NA; J gene: TRBJ2-7; D gene: NA; CDR3 DNA: TGTGCCAGCAGCAAAGAAACAGGGGGGGTTTTTCTCCTATTTCTGGCCCACGAGCAGTACTTC; CDR3 protein: CASSKETGGVFLLFLAHEQYF
V gene: TRBV6-4; clone size: few; J gene: TRBJ2-1; D gene: TRBD2; CDR3 DNA: TGTGCCAGCAGTGACTCAGGACGGGGGGGTATCAATGAGCAGTTCTTC; CDR3 protein: CASSDSGRGGINEQFF
V gene: TRBV5-1; clone size: many; J gene: TRBJ2-7; D gene: NA; CDR3 DNA: TGCGCCAGCACAGGGGAATACGAGCAGTACTTC; CDR3 protein: CASTGEYEQYF
V gene: TRBV7-9; clone size: many; J gene: TRBJ2-1; D gene: NA; CDR3 DNA: TGTGCCAGCACCTCCCGGCTGGTCTCCTACAATGAGCAGTTCTTC; CDR3 protein: CASTSRLVSYNEQFF
V gene: TRBV15; clone size: many; J gene: TRBJ2-1; D gene: NA; CDR3 DNA: TGTGCCACCAGCAGTTCTAAAGGCAATGAGCAGTTCTTC; CDR3 protein: CATSSSKGNEQFF
V gene: TRBV7-3; clone size: NA; J gene: TRBJ2-2; D gene: TRBD1; CDR3 DNA: TGTGCCAGCAGCCCGGGACAGGGGTTCTCCGGGGAGCTGTTTTTT; CDR3 protein: CASSPGQGFSGELFF
V gene: TRBV15; clone size: many; J gene: TRBJ2-1; D gene: TRBD2; CDR3 DNA: TGTGCCACCAGCACCCAGACTAGCCTAATCGATGAGCAGTTCTTC; CDR3 protein: CATSTQTSLIDEQFF
V gene: TRBV3-1; clone size: NA; J gene: TRBJ1-6; D gene: NA; CDR3 DNA: TGTGCCAGCAGCCAAGGCGGCCTAGGGTCACCCCTCCACTTT; CDR3 protein: CASSQGGLGSPLHF
V gene: TRBV9; clone size: few; J gene: TRBJ2-4; D gene: TRBD2; CDR3 DNA: TGTGCCAGCAGCCCGGGGGGGGATAAAAACATTCAGTACTTC; CDR3 protein: CASSPGGDKNIQYF
V gene: TRBV12-3/TRBV12-4; clone size: many; J gene: TRBJ2-7; D gene: NA; CDR3 DNA: TGTGCCAGCAGCTACACAGGGTTCTACGAGCAGTACTTC; CDR3 protein: CASSYTGFYEQYF
V gene: TRBV27; clone size: many; J gene: TRBJ2-7; D gene: TRBD1; CDR3 DNA: TGTGCCAGCAGTTTAGGGACAGGGTACGAGCAGTACTTC; CDR3 protein: CASSLGTGYEQYF
V gene: TRBV20-1; clone size: NA; J gene: TRBJ2-5; D gene: TRBD2; CDR3 DNA: TGCAGTGCTAGAAATAGCGGGGGGGCCTTATCCCAGAGCCAGTACTTC; CDR3 protein: CSARNSGGALSQSQYF
V gene: TRBV11-2; clone size: few; J gene: TRBJ2-7; D gene: TRBD2; CDR3 DNA: TGTGCCAGCAGCTTGGGCCTCCAACTAGCGGGAGCCGCCTACGAGCAGTACTTC; CDR3 protein: CASSLGLQLAGAAYEQYF
V gene: TRBV5-1; clone size: many; J gene: TRBJ2-7; D gene: NA; CDR3 DNA: TGCGCCAGCAGCCAGGGAGCGTCCATCTCCTACGAGCAGTACTTC; CDR3 protein: CASSQGASISYEQYF
V gene: TRBV28; clone size: few; J gene: TRBJ2-5; D gene: TRBD1; CDR3 DNA: TGTGCCAGCAGTCTAGGGAGGACAGGGGGAGAGACCCAGTACTTC; CDR3 protein: CASSLGRTGGETQYF
V gene: TRBV6-5; clone size: few; J gene: TRBJ2-7; D gene: TRBD1; CDR3 DNA: TGTGCCAGCAGTCACTCGGAGAAAAGGGACAGGATGTACGAGCAGTACTTC; CDR3 protein: CASSHSEKRDRMYEQYF
V gene: TRBV12-3/TRBV12-4; clone size: many; J gene: TRBJ1-3; D gene: NA; CDR3 DNA: TGTGCCAGCAGTCCCATCTCGGGGATCGGGAACACCATATATTTT; CDR3 protein: CASSPISGIGNTIYF
V gene: TRBV20-1; clone size: many; J gene: TRBJ2-1; D gene: NA; CDR3 DNA: TGCAGTGCTAGAGAGAACTTCCTAAGGGGTTACAATGAGCAGTTCTTC; CDR3 protein: CSARENFLRGYNEQFF
V gene: TRBV7-9; clone size: NA; J gene: TRBJ2-7; D gene: TRBD1; CDR3 DNA: TGTGCCAGCAGCGCGCGGACAGGGTCCCACGAGCAGTACTTC; CDR3 protein: CASSARTGSHEQYF
V gene: TRBV3-1; clone size: once; J gene: TRBJ2-1; D gene: TRBD2; CDR3 DNA: TGTGCCTGCTGTTCGTACCCGGGACTAGCGGGGAACTCCTACAATGAGCAGTTCTTC; CDR3 protein: CACCSYPGLAGNSYNEQFF
V gene: TRBV7-6; clone size: many; J gene: TRBJ2-7; D gene: TRBD1; CDR3 DNA: TGTGCCAGCAGCAAAGGGACAGGTCGGTCGTACGAGCAGTACTTC; CDR3 protein: CASSKGTGRSYEQYF
V gene: TRBV27; clone size: few; J gene: TRBJ2-3; D gene: NA; CDR3 DNA: TGTGCCAGCAGTTCCGGGCCTTTAAGGGGCACAGATACGCAGTATTTT; CDR3 protein: CASSSGPLRGTDTQYF
V gene: TRBV11-2; clone size: many; J gene: TRBJ2-7; D gene: NA; CDR3 DNA: TGTGCCAGCAGCTTAGAACCGGGAGTAGGGGAGCAGTACTTC; CDR3 protein: CASSLEPGVGEQYF
V gene: TRBV20-1; clone size: many; J gene: TRBJ1-5; D gene: NA; CDR3 DNA: TGCAGTGCTCCTACCCCGGCTTACAGTTTCGGGCAGCCCCAGCATTTT; CDR3 protein: CSAPTPAYSFGQPQHF
V gene: TRBV20-1; clone size: many; J gene: TRBJ2-7; D gene: NA; CDR3 DNA: TGCAGTGCTACTTCCACAGGGATCTACGAGCAGTACTTC; CDR3 protein: CSATSTGIYEQYF
V gene: TRBV7-9; clone size: few; J gene: TRBJ2-3; D gene: NA; CDR3 DNA: TGTGCCAGCAGCTTCAACAGGGTGACAGATACGCAGTATTTT; CDR3 protein: CASSFNRVTDTQYF
V gene: TRBV5-1; clone size: many; J gene: TRBJ1-5; D gene: NA; CDR3 DNA: TGCGCCAGCAGCTTTGGGGTAGGTCAGCCCCAGCATTTT; CDR3 protein: CASSFGVGQPQHF
V gene: TRBV20-1; clone size: NA; J gene: TRBJ2-3; D gene: TRBD2; CDR3 DNA: TGCAGTGCCACAACTAGCGGGGGAAACACAGTTACGCAGTTTTTT; CDR3 protein: CSATTSGGNTVTQFF
V gene: TRBV7-2; clone size: many; J gene: TRBJ1-5; D gene: NA; CDR3 DNA: TGTGCCAGCAGCTTAGCCTTCGGACACCAACAGATTAGCAATCAGCCCCAGCATTTT; CDR3 protein: CASSLAFGHQQISNQPQHF
V gene: TRBV11-3; clone size: few; J gene: TRBJ2-1; D gene: NA; CDR3 DNA: TGTGCCAGCAGCCGGGACGGAGGTGAGCAGTTCTTC; CDR3 protein: CASSRDGGEQFF
V gene: TRBV19; clone size: few; J gene: TRBJ2-1; D gene: NA; CDR3 DNA: TGTGCCATATCCCCTCCGGGGGCAAGTTACAATGAGCAGTTCTTC; CDR3 protein: CAISPPGASYNEQFF
V gene: TRBV5-1; clone size: few; J gene: TRBJ2-7; D gene: TRBD1; CDR3 DNA: TGCGCCAGCAGCCAACAAAGGGGACAGGGGTACGAGCAGTACTTC; CDR3 protein: CASSQQRGQGYEQYF
V gene: TRBV6-5; clone size: many; J gene: TRBJ1-6; D gene: NA; CDR3 DNA: TGTGCCAGCAGTTTGTCCCCCCTCCACTTT; CDR3 protein: CASSLSPLHF
V gene: TRBV7-8; clone size: few; J gene: TRBJ2-7; D gene: TRBD1; CDR3 DNA: TGTGCCAGCATAACCGGGACAGGGAGTGACGAGCAGTACTTC; CDR3 protein: CASITGTGSDEQYF
V gene: TRBV5-1; clone size: many; J gene: TRBJ2-4; D gene: NA; CDR3 DNA: TGCGCCAGCAGCTTGGGTGGGCTCAAAGACATTCAGTACTTC; CDR3 protein: CASSLGGLKDIQYF
V gene: TRBV28; clone size: many; J gene: TRBJ2-7; D gene: NA; CDR3 DNA: TGTGCCAGCAGTTACGCCTACGAGCAGTACTTC; CDR3 protein: CASSYAYEQYF
V gene: TRBV20-1; clone size: many; J gene: TRBJ2-5; D gene: NA; CDR3 DNA: TGCAGTGCTGCCCCGTTAATGGAAGAGACCCAGTACTTC; CDR3 protein: CSAAPLMEETQYF
V gene: TRBV20-1; clone size: many; J gene: TRBJ2-1; D gene: NA; CDR3 DNA: TGCAGTGCTAGGGTGGGAGGCCACACCGGTCAAATTAACAATGAGCAGTTCTTC; CDR3 protein: CSARVGGHTGQINNEQFF
V gene: TRBV20-1; clone size: many; J gene: TRBJ2-2; D gene: TRBD1; CDR3 DNA: TGCAGTGCTCCGGACAGGGGGCTAGCTGGCGGGGAGCTGTTTTTT; CDR3 protein: CSAPDRGLAGGELFF
V gene: TRBV7-8; clone size: many; J gene: TRBJ2-1; D gene: TRBD2; CDR3 DNA: TGTGCCAGCAGCTCTACTAGCGTTAGAGGCTTCTACAATGAGCAGTTCTTC; CDR3 protein: CASSSTSVRGFYNEQFF
V gene: TRBV5-1; clone size: many; J gene: TRBJ2-2; D gene: NA; CDR3 DNA: TGCGCCAGCAGCTGGGCCGTGGGAAGAGAGGACACCGGGGAGCTGTTTTTT; CDR3 protein: CASSWAVGREDTGELFF
V gene: TRBV6-5; clone size: many; J gene: TRBJ1-4; D gene: TRBD1; CDR3 DNA: TGTGCCAGCAGTTACTCAGGGCCGGGACAGGGGACGAATGAAAAACTGTTTTTT; CDR3 protein: CASSYSGPGQGTNEKLFF
V gene: TRBV12-3/TRBV12-4; clone size: many; J gene: TRBJ2-4; D gene: NA; CDR3 DNA: TGTGCCAGCAGCGTAATAGCCAAAAACATTCAGTACTTC; CDR3 protein: CASSVIAKNIQYF
V gene: TRBV20-1; clone size: few; J gene: TRBJ2-3; D gene: TRBD2; CDR3 DNA: TGCAGTGCTAGTGGGCTAGCGGGATTAGTAGATACGCAGTATTTT; CDR3 protein: CSASGLAGLVDTQYF
V gene: TRBV30; clone size: NA; J gene: TRBJ2-2; D gene: NA; CDR3 DNA: TGTGCCTGGAGTGTAGGGTTGACCGGGGAGCTGTTTTTT; CDR3 protein: CAWSVGLTGELFF
V gene: TRBV7-9; clone size: many; J gene: TRBJ1-5; D gene: NA; CDR3 DNA: TGTGCCAGCAGCTTAGTGACCGGGGGACGCAATCAGCCCCAGCATTTT; CDR3 protein: CASSLVTGGRNQPQHF
V gene: TRBV28; clone size: few; J gene: TRBJ2-7; D gene: NA; CDR3 DNA: TGTGCCAGCAGGTCGTATCTTCCGAACGAGCAGTACTTC; CDR3 protein: CASRSYLPNEQYF
V gene: TRBV5-1; clone size: NA; J gene: TRBJ2-1; D gene: NA; CDR3 DNA: TGCGCCAGCAGCTCTCGAGGGGCTGAGCAGTTCTTC; CDR3 protein: CASSSRGAEQFF